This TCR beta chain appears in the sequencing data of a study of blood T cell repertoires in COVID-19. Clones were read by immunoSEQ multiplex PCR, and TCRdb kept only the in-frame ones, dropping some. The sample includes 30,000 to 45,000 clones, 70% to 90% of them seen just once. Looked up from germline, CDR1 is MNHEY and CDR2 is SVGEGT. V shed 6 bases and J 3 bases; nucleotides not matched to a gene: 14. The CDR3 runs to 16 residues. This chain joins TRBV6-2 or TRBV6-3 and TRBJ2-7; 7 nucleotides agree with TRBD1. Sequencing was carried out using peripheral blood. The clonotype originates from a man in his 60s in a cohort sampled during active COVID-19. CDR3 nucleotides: TGTGCCAGCAGCCGGATTTTCGGGACAGAAAGCTACGAGCAGTACTTC. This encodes CASSRIFGTESYEQYF.